The clone carrying this TCR beta chain was seen many times. Its specificity is unknown. From RNA transcripts, TCR beta CDR3 regions were amplified. In the first-round RT-PCR of the TCR CDR3, the HTBI primer set was used. One entry per CDR3 protein, called by TCRdb with MiXCR from the multiplex PCR reads. The sample has under 450,000 distinct CDR3 sequences, roughly 14% seen once; the top ten hold more than 20%. With a duration under 2 months, the hyperthyroidism was newly diagnosed in patients aged 18 to 65. These data are taken from a study of T cells in Graves' hyperthyroidism and ophthalmopathy. Findings of the study overall: Expanded thyroid clonotypes (above 0.001) were mostly also found in blood.

Trimming stripped 4 bases from V and 9 bases from J, with 9 bases between. The germline V gene has CDR1 MDHEN and CDR2 SYDVKM. The CDR3 is made up of 11 amino acids. Sequencing was done on a sample of blood. This TCR came from a man under 40 with Graves' hyperthyroidism that later progressed to Graves' ophthalmopathy. The chain couples TRBV28 to TRBJ2-5, with TRBD2 as a possible D gene (5 bases). This CDR3 is CASSSFGAQYF. The CDR3 nucleotides are TGTGCCAGCAGTTCGTTCGGGGCCCAGTACTTC.